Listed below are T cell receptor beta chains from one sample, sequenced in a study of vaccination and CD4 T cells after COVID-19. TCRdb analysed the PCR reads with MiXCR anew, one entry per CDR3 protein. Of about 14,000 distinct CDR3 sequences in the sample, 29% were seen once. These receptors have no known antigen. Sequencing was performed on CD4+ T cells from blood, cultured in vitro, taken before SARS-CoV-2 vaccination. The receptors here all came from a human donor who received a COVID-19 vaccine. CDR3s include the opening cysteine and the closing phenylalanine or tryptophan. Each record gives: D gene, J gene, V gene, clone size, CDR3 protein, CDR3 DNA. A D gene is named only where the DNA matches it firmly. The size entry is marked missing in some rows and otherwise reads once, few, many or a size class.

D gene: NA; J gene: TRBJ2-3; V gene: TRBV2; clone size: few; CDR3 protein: CASSEAAGSTDTQYF; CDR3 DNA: TGTGCCAGCAGTGAAGCGGCGGGGAGCACAGATACGCAGTATTTT
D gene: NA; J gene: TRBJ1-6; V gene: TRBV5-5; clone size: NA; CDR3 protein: CASSPGLNNSPLHF; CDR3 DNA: TGTGCCAGCAGCCCAGGACTGAATAATTCACCCCTCCACTTT
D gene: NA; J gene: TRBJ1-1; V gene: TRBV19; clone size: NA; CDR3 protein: CASMLQSPGHTEAFF; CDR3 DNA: TGTGCCAGTATGCTGCAGTCCCCGGGGCACACTGAAGCTTTCTTT
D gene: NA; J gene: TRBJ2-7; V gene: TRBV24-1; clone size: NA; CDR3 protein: CATSDLYEQYF; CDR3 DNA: TGTGCCACCAGTGACCTCTACGAGCAGTACTTC
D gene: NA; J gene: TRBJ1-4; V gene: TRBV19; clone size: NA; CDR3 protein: CASNLRVTNEKLFF; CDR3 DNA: TGTGCCAGTAATCTCAGGGTAACTAATGAAAAACTGTTTTTT
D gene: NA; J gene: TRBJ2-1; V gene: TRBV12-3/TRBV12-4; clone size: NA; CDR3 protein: CASSFGREQFF; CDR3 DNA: TGTGCCAGCAGTTTTGGGCGTGAGCAGTTCTTC
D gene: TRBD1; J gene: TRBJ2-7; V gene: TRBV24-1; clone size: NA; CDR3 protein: CATSPQGIEQYF; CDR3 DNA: TGTGCCACCAGCCCACAGGGGATCGAGCAGTACTTC
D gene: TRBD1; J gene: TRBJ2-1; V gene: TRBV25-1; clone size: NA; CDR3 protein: CASSADRGLREQFF; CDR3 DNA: TGTGCCAGCAGTGCAGACAGGGGGCTTAGAGAGCAGTTCTTC
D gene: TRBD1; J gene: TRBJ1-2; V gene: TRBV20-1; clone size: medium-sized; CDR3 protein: CSAHGTGWYGYTF; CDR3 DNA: TGCAGTGCACACGGGACAGGGTGGTATGGCTACACCTTC
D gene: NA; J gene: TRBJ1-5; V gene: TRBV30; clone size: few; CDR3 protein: CAWSSLRGRDNQPQHF; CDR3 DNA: TGTGCCTGGAGTAGTCTCAGGGGTCGGGACAATCAGCCCCAGCATTTT
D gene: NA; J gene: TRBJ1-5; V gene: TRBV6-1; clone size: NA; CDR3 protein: CASSSPGAAQPQHF; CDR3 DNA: TGTGCCAGCAGCTCCCCTGGGGCGGCGCAGCCCCAGCATTTT
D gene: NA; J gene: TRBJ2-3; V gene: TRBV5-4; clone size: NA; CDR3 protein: CASRSSVPPPTDTQYF; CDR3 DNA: TGTGCCAGCAGATCTAGCGTCCCTCCCCCCACAGATACGCAGTATTTT
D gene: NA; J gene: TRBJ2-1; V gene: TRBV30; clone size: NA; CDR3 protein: CAWSVRQGGFNEQFF; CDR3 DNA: TGTGCCTGGAGTGTCCGGCAGGGGGGTTTCAATGAGCAGTTCTTC
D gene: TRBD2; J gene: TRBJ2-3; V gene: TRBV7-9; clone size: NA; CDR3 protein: CASSLAGGGSTDTQYF; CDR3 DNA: TGTGCCAGCAGCTTAGCTGGCGGGGGAAGCACAGATACGCAGTATTTT
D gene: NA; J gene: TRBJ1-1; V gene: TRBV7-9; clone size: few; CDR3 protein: CASSSHTDLNTEAFF; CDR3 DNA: TGTGCCAGCAGCTCGCACACCGATTTGAACACTGAAGCTTTCTTT
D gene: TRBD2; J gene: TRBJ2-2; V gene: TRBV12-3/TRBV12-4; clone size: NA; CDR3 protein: CASSPQTPGLAGGELFF; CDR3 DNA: TGTGCCAGCAGTCCACAAACCCCGGGACTAGCGGGGGGGGAGCTGTTTTTT